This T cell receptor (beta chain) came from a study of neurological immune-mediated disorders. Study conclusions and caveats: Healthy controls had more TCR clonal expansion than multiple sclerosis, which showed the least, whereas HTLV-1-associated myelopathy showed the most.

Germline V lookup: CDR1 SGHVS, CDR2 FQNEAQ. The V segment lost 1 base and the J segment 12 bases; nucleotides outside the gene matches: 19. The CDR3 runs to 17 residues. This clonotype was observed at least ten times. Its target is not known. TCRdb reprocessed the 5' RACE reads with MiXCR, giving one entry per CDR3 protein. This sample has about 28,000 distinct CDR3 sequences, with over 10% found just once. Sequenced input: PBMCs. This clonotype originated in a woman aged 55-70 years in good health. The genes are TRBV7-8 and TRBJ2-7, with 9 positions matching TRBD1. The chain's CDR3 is CASSLDRLGQGPTLRYF. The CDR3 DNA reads TGTGCCAGCAGCTTAGATCGCCTGGGACAGGGTCCCACCCTGCGGTACTTC. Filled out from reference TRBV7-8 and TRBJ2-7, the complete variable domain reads GAGVSQSPRYKVAKRGQDVALRCDPISGHVSLFWYQQALGQGPEFLTYFQNEAQLDKSGLPSDRFFAERPEGSVSTLKIQRTQQEDSAVYLCASSLDRLGQGPTLRYFGPGTRLTVT.